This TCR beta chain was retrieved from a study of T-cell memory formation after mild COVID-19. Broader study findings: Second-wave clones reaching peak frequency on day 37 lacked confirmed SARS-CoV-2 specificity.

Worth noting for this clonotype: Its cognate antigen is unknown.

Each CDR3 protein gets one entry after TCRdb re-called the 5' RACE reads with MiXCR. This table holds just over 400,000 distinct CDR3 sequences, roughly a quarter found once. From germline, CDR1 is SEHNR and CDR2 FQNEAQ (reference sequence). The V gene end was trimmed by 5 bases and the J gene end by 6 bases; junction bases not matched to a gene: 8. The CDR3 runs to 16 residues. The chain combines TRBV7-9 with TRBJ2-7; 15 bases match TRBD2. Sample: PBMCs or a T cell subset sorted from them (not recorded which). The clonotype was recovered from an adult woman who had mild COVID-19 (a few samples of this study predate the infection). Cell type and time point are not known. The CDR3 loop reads CASSPRTSGRAVEQYF. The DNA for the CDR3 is TGTGCCAGCAGCCCGAGGACTAGCGGGAGGGCGGTCGAGCAGTACTTC.